This T cell receptor beta chain was identified in a study of human T cells and chemical hapten exposure. Findings and caveats of the study: Correlating positively with patch test score were the PT1 expanded TCR counts.

TCRdb itself ran the RACE reads through MiXCR, one entry per CDR3 protein. The data contain some 70,000 distinct CDR3 sequences, approximately 11% of them singletons. Remarks on this clonotype: Its antigen is unidentified.

The time point was: pre-sensitization, week 0. Treatment reported: therapeutic diphenylcyclopropenone sensitization with weekly scalp DPC. The V end was cut by 6 bases, the J end by 8 bases, with 17 bases between. Germline CDR1 is LNHDA and CDR2 is SQIVND (reference sequence). The CDR3 has 14 amino acids. This sequence was found in a woman in her forties or fifties with alopecia areata. Some clones in this sample may be carry-over from other donors' samples. The sample here was whole blood, taken in connection with sensitization to the hapten diphenylcyclopropenone (DPC). V usage is TRBV19 and J usage is TRBJ2-4; D perhaps matches TRBD1 (6 bases). CDR3 residues: CASRSGVAGDIQYF. The CDR3 DNA is TGTGCCAGTAGATCTGGAGTGGCAGGGGACATTCAGTACTTC.